These T cell receptor beta chains were read from a single sample in a study of blood T cell repertoires in COVID-19. The assay was immunoSEQ multiplex PCR, and TCRdb's table has in-frame clones only and misses some. The sample includes under 200,000 clones, around 79% of them seen just once. What was sequenced was peripheral blood. These receptors were obtained from a woman aged 40 to 50 with COVID-19, enrolled during active disease. Both conserved end residues are part of each CDR3. A D gene is named only where the DNA matches it firmly. A row's size may be missing; if present it is once, few, many or a size class.

d_call,j_call,clone_size,v_call,cdr3_nt,cdr3_aa
TRBD1,TRBJ1-1,-,TRBV6-1,TGTGCCAGCAGTGAAGGTGACAGGGTGGTTGGGACTGAAGCTTTCTTT,CASSEGDRVVGTEAFF
-,TRBJ2-3,-,TRBV5-1,TGCGCCAGCAGCTTGGGGACACCCGACGCAGATACGCAGTATTTT,CASSLGTPDADTQYF
TRBD2,TRBJ2-1,-,TRBV7-8,TGTGCCAGCAGCTTAGACGCGGGAGGGCCAGGGAATGAGCAGTTCTTC,CASSLDAGGPGNEQFF
TRBD1,TRBJ1-2,-,TRBV28,TGTGCCAGCAGTTTTACAGGGGACGTCTATGGCTACACCTTC,CASSFTGDVYGYTF
TRBD2,TRBJ2-5,-,TRBV4-3,TGCGCCAGCAGCCAAGAAGGCTGGATAGCGGGGGGATCTGAAGAGACCCAGTACTTC,CASSQEGWIAGGSEETQYF
TRBD2,TRBJ2-7,-,TRBV6-1,TGTGCCAGCAGTGAAGCGCCTAGCGGGGGCTACGAGCAGTACTTC,CASSEAPSGGYEQYF
-,TRBJ1-1,-,TRBV5-1,TGCGCCAGCAGAGGGGACACTGAAGCTTTCTTT,CASRGDTEAFF
-,TRBJ1-1,-,TRBV7-2,TGTGCCAGCAGCCCGGTTTCGGACACTGAAGCTTTCTTT,CASSPVSDTEAFF
TRBD2,TRBJ2-1,once,TRBV5-1,TGCGCCAGCAGCAGACTAGCGGGCCGCTACAATGAGCAGTTCTTC,CASSRLAGRYNEQFF
TRBD2,TRBJ2-1,few,TRBV11-2,TGTGCCAGCAGCTGGAGCGGGGGGGACTACAATGAGCAGTTCTTC,CASSWSGGDYNEQFF
TRBD1,TRBJ2-2,-,TRBV24-1,TGTGCCACCAGTGATCGCTGGACAGGGGACACCGGGGAGCTGTTTTTT,CATSDRWTGDTGELFF
TRBD2,TRBJ2-2,-,TRBV10-3,TGTGCCATCAGTGAGTCCCGGGGGGACACCGGGGAGCTGTTTTTT,CAISESRGDTGELFF
TRBD2,TRBJ2-3,-,TRBV9,TGTGCCAGCAGCTGGGGGAGCGGGAGGGACACAGATACGCAGTATTTT,CASSWGSGRDTDTQYF
TRBD2,TRBJ2-7,-,TRBV29-1,TGCAGCGTCTCTGTGGCGGGGGCCTACGAGCAGTACTTC,CSVSVAGAYEQYF
-,TRBJ2-7,few,TRBV18,TGTGCCAGCTCACCCTCGTTTGGCGGGGACGAGCAGTACTTC,CASSPSFGGDEQYF
-,TRBJ2-1,once,TRBV29-1,TGCAGTCTAACCCTAACCTACAATGAGCAGTTCTTC,CSLTLTYNEQFF
-,TRBJ1-2,-,TRBV4-2,TGTGCCAGCAGCCAAGAAATCCAGGGGTTATGGGGCTACACCTTC,CASSQEIQGLWGYTF
-,TRBJ1-3,few,TRBV7-8,TGTGCCAGCAGCCCTGGAGACGGAGCAGATGGAAACACCATATATTTT,CASSPGDGADGNTIYF
-,TRBJ1-6,-,TRBV5-1,TGCGCCAGCACCCAGGACAGCTCCTATAATTCACCCCTCCACTTT,CASTQDSSYNSPLHF
TRBD1,TRBJ1-4,-,TRBV7-9,TGTGCCAGCAGCTGGGGACAGGGGAATGAAAAACTGTTTTTT,CASSWGQGNEKLFF
TRBD2,TRBJ2-1,-,TRBV7-2,TGTGCCAGCAGCTTTTACACTAGCGGGAGCGATGAGCAGTTCTTC,CASSFYTSGSDEQFF
TRBD2,TRBJ2-1,-,TRBV9,TGTGCCAGCAGCCATGCGAGCGGGGGGGCAATCTACAATGAGCAGTTCTTC,CASSHASGGAIYNEQFF
-,TRBJ2-7,-,TRBV29-1,TGCAGCGTTGCGTGGACAAGGGGGAGCTACGAGCAGTACTTC,CSVAWTRGSYEQYF
-,TRBJ1-1,-,TRBV6-1,TGTGCCAGCAGTGAAGATGTTGGGGCGAGACGGAACACTGAAGCTTTCTTT,CASSEDVGARRNTEAFF
-,TRBJ2-7,-,TRBV27,TGTGCCAGCAGACCCCCAGGCCACTACGAGCAGTACTTC,CASRPPGHYEQYF
-,TRBJ1-1,-,TRBV5-1,TGCGCCAGCAGCACTCAACGGGACACTGAAGCTTTCTTT,CASSTQRDTEAFF
-,TRBJ1-2,-,TRBV6-5,TGTGCCAGCAGTTACGACGTACAGGGTAGTTCACGCTACACCTTC,CASSYDVQGSSRYTF
TRBD1,TRBJ1-6,-,TRBV5-1,TGCGCCAGCAGCCAGGACAGGGGATCACCCCTCCACTTT,CASSQDRGSPLHF
TRBD2,TRBJ2-7,-,TRBV10-3,TGTGCCATCAGTGGCCTAGCGGGTCCGCAAAACGAGCAGTACTTC,CAISGLAGPQNEQYF
-,TRBJ2-7,-,TRBV29-1,TGCAGCGTTGAGAGGACTACAGGCGAGCAGTACTTC,CSVERTTGEQYF